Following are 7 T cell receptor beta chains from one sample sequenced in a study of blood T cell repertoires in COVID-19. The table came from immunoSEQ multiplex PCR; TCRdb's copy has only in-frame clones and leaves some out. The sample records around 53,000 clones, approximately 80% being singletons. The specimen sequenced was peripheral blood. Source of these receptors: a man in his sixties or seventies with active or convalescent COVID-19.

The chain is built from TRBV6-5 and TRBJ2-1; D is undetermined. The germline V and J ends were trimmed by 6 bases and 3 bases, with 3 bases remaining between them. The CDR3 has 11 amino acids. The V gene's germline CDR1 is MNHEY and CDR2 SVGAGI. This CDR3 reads CASRSYNEQFF. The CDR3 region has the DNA TGTGCCAGCAGGAGCTACAATGAGCAGTTCTTC.

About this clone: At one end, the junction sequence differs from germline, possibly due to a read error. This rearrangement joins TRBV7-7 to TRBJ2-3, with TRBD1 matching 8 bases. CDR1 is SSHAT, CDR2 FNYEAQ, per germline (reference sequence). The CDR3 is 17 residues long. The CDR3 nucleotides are TGTGCTAGCAGCTCGCGGCCCAGGGGGCGTGAGGCAGATACGCAGTATTTT. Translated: CASSSRPRGREADTQYF.

The CDR3 nucleotides read TGTGCCCTACGAACCGGGACTAGCGGGCACAATGAGCAGTTCTTC. Translation gives CALRTGTSGHNEQFF. The chain joins TRBV10-3 to TRBJ2-1, with 12 nucleotides matching TRBD2. The CDR3 runs to 15 residues. Germline loops: CDR1 ENHRY, CDR2 SYGVKD. V dropped 11 bases and J dropped 5; count of bases not matched to a gene: 10.

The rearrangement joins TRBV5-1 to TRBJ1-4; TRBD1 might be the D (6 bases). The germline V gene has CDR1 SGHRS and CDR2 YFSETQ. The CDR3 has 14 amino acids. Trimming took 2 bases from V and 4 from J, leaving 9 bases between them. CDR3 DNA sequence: TGCGCCAGCAGCTTACAGGGCCTTAATGAAAAACTGTTTTTT. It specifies CASSLQGLNEKLFF. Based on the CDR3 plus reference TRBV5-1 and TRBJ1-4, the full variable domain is KAGVTQTPRYLIKTRGQQVTLSCSPISGHRSVSWYQQTPGQGLQFLFEYFSETQRNKGNFPGRFSGRQFSNSRSEMNVSTLELGDSALYLCASSLQGLNEKLFFGSGTQLSVL.

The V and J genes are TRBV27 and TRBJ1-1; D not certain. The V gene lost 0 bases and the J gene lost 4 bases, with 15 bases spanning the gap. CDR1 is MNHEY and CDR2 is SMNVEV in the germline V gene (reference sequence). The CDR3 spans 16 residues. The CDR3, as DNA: TGTGCCAGCAGTTTATCTAGAGGGCGCCGGGTCACTGAAGCTTTCTTT. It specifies CASSLSRGRRVTEAFF.

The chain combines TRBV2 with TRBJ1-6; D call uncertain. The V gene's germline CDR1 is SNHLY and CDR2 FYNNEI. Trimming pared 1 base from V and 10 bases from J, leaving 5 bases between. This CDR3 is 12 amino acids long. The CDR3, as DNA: TGTGCCAGCAGTGAAGGCCGGTCACCCCTCCACTTT. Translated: CASSEGRSPLHF.

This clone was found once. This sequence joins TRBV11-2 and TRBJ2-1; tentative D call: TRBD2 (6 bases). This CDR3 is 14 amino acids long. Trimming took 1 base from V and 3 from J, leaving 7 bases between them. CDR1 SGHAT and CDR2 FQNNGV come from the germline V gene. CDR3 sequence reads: CASSLAGVYNEQFF. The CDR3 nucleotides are TGTGCCAGCAGCTTAGCGGGGGTCTACAATGAGCAGTTCTTC. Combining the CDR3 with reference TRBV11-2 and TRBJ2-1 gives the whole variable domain EAGVAQSPRYKIIEKRQSVAFWCNPISGHATLYWYQQILGQGPKLLIQFQNNGVVDDSQLPKDRFSAERLKGVDSTLKIQPAKLEDSAVYLCASSLAGVYNEQFFGPGTRLTVL.